This T cell receptor beta chain is drawn from a study of monozygotic twins with inflammatory bowel disease. This CDR3 has 13 residues. Germline V gene sequence: CDR1 LGHDT, CDR2 YNNKEL (reference sequence). TCRdb reprocessed the 5' RACE reads, with one entry per CDR3 protein and no DNA. Its listing shows roughly 200,000 distinct CDR3 sequences. The receptor was derived from a human donor with ulcerative colitis or Crohn's disease, or a healthy co-twin of an affected twin (not recorded which). The sequenced sample was blood. The chain uses TRBV3-1 and TRBJ1-1. CDR3 in amino acids: CASRAGGAFRAFF. The full variable domain, completed using reference TRBV3-1 and TRBJ1-1, is DTAVSQTPKYLVTQMGNDKSIKCEQNLGHDTMYWYKQDSKKFLKIMFSYNNKELIINETVPNRFSPKSPDKAHLNLHINSLELGDSAVYFCASRAGGAFRAFFGQGTRLTVV.